This entry is about one T cell receptor beta chain. The clone's antigen remains unknown. The record has no base qualities; no much larger clone is one base away. Sequencing used an Illumina NovaSeq 6000. TCR cDNA was synthesized by 5'RACE template switching, through which a universal primer site and unique molecular identifiers were introduced. Priming of cDNA synthesis was performed from both the TCR alpha and TCR beta constant segments. Libraries were amplified in two PCR steps, with sample barcodes and sequencing adapters added in the second step. Sequencing of the libraries was done on either Illumina HiSeq 2500 (2x100 bp) or NovaSeq (2x150 bp). The authors' pipeline ran thus. Reads were demultiplexed and collapsed into UMI consensus sequences with MIGEC, and V(D)J alignment was performed with MiXCR. Vaccine-responding clonotypes were identified with edgeR using replicate PBMC samples, with FDR below 0.01 and a log2 fold change above 5 up to day 15 being required. CD4 or CD8 identity was assigned to each bulk clonotype according to whether the clonotype was present at higher abundance in the sequenced CD4 repertoire or the sequenced CD8 repertoire. Using fastp trimming at Q25 and MiXCR clonotype assembly, TCRdb reanalyzed the public sequencing data and kept in-frame beta chains. Each entry merges the rows of one CDR3 protein and shows their most common DNA and genes. TCRdb, not the authors, supplied the V and J calls. The table for this sample lists around 260,000 distinct CDR3 sequences; around 4.9% of them were counted only once. About 3.5% of the sample rests with the top ten.

This sample was taken from a study of T cells after yellow fever vaccination (dated by TCRdb to about 2019). Background on the whole study: The SMART-Seq v4 Ultra Low Input RNA kit was used to prepare libraries from fractions with low cell numbers. Blood was drawn at multiple timepoints before and after primary and secondary immunization, with bulk PBMC replicates and cell subsets isolated. Bulk TCR alpha and beta repertoires were sequenced longitudinally to track T-cell clones before and after primary and booster YFV17D yellow fever vaccination. Two healthy male donors, one aged 18 to 30 and one aged 30 to 40 years, were included in the cohort.

Study-level results and caveats: Most clones expanded after primary vaccination were re-detected after the booster (almost 98% of CD4 and around nine tenths of CD8), suggesting broad memory maintenance. The study included only a couple of donors, which limits how far the findings can be generalized. A small share of clonotypes occurred in both CD4 and CD8 compartments, likely arising from convergent recombination. The secondary T-cell response was found to be weaker but faster than the primary response, with a peak reached on day 5 rather than on day 15. Because abundant contaminating clonotypes from the bulk population could be contained in FACS-sorted repertoires, computational filtering was required.

Reading the label with the study, this specimen's treatment or condition is: live attenuated yellow fever vaccine strain. A standard Ficoll-Paque protocol was used to isolate PBMCs from peripheral blood. Dynabeads CD4 and CD8 positive selection kits were used to isolate CD4 and CD8 T-cell fractions. TriZol was used to extract RNA from bulk PBMCs, from CD4 and CD8 fractions, and from dextramer-positive and dextramer-negative fractions. Via the germline V gene, CDR1 is MNHEY and CDR2 SVGAGI. CDR3 length: 14 amino acids, cysteine to phenylalanine. Left in the record is the CDR3 DNA by itself, 42 bases read in frame from the first base. V was cut back by 4 bases and J by 0 bases, leaving a gap of 9 bases between them.

Sequenced material: CD4+ T cells sorted from PBMCs, taken on the day of the yellow fever booster vaccination. The rearranged segments are TRBV6-5 and TRBJ1-1; a confident D gene designation cannot be given. The TCR sequence derives from a man aged 18-30 years who received the YFV17D yellow fever vaccine. The CDR3 has the sequence CASSFGRVNTEAFF. In nucleotides, the sequence is TGTGCCAGCAGTTTTGGGCGGGTGAACACTGAAGCTTTCTTT.